This T cell receptor (beta chain) emerged from a study of T cell changes during pregnancy in multiple sclerosis. Method: immunoSEQ multiplex PCR; TCRdb's copy keeps in-frame clones and lacks some. The sample lists approximately 50,000 clones, 80% to 95% occurring once. The source material was CD4+ T cells from peripheral blood mononuclear cells, sampled in the third trimester of pregnancy. This TCR was recovered from a female donor with multiple sclerosis, enrolled in a pregnancy study.

The CDR3 sequence: CASPDRGNTGELFF. CDR3 sequence (DNA): TGTGCCAGCCCCGACAGGGGGAACACCGGGGAGCTGTTTTTT. V usage is TRBV6-1 and J usage is TRBJ2-2; 8 bases are shared with TRBD1. Unmatched junction bases numbered 3, after V lost 8 bases and J lost 1 base. Germline CDR1 and CDR2: MNHNS and SASEGT. This CDR3 is 14 amino acids long.